Each of the 22 T cell receptor beta chains below was sequenced from the same sample in a study of beta chain features in type 1 diabetes. Study-level points and caveats: Across all four CD4+ subsets, people with type 1 diabetes showed modestly shorter TCRB CDR3s.

Their recognized antigens are unknown. Reverse transcription of all isolated RNA meant that expressed TCRB transcripts were sequenced. The table came from immunoSEQ multiplex PCR; TCRdb's copy has only in-frame clones and leaves some out. This sample has a few hundred thousand clones, with 9.6% found just once. The sample consisted of central memory CD4+ T cells from blood. Receptor source: a young man with type 1 diabetes.

The chain links TRBV6-5 to TRBJ1-5; 7 nucleotides line up with TRBD1. The CDR3 runs 15 residues. The V gene's germline CDR1 is MNHEY and CDR2 SVGAGI. With V trimmed by 10 bases and J by 0 bases, 9 bases remained unmatched. The DNA of the CDR3 is TGTGCCATCAGAGCGGGACAGTATAGCAATCAGCCCCAGCATTTT. This sequence encodes CAIRAGQYSNQPQHF.

The sample holds many counts of this clone. The chain carries TRBV29-1 and TRBJ2-3; D perhaps matches TRBD2 (5 bases). V was trimmed by 3 bases and J by 5 bases, leaving 12 bases between them. Per germline, CDR1 SQVTM and CDR2 ANQGSEA. The CDR3 runs 13 residues. CDR3 residues: CSVDRGKRDTQYF. CDR3 nucleotide sequence: TGCAGCGTTGATAGAGGGAAGAGAGATACGCAGTATTTT.

This clone turned up a few times. This rearrangement joins TRBV7-2 to TRBJ2-5, with 10 bases lining up with TRBD1. The J call is uncertain, as TRBJ2-7 better fits the DNA end. The CDR3 extends over 15 amino acids. Germline V gives CDR1 SGHTA, CDR2 FQGNSA. As DNA, the CDR3 is TGTGCCAGCAGCTCGACCCGGGACAGGGGCTACGAGCAGTACTTC. It is translated as CASSSTRDRGYEQYF.

This rearrangement joins TRBV28 to TRBJ1-2, with 9 positions matching TRBD1. Germline values: CDR1 MDHEN, CDR2 SYDVKM. CDR3 length equals 14 residues. V trimming: 3 bases; J trimming: 7 bases; junction bases outside the gene matches: 6. The DNA of the CDR3 is TGTGCCAGCAGTTTGACAGGGGGTATGGGTGGCTACACCTTC. Translation gives CASSLTGGMGGYTF.

In this sample, this clone turned up a few times. The rearrangement joins TRBV7-2 to TRBJ2-1; either TRBD1 or TRBD2 may fit D (6 bases each). Trimming took off 8 bases at V and 9 bases at J, with 26 bases between the two ends. The CDR3 runs 16 residues. Germline lookup yields CDR1 SGHTA and CDR2 FQGNSA. CDR3 nucleotides: TGTGCCAGCGAACCCCCGGGGGCTTTGGGTAATGGTGAGCAGTTCTTC. The encoded protein is CASEPPGALGNGEQFF.

In this sample, this clone turned up many times. The chain's CDR3 is CASSPAPDTQYF. CDR3 in DNA: TGTGCCAGCTCACCAGCCCCAGATACGCAGTATTTT. The J gene is TRBJ2-3, the V gene TRBV18; no firm D call. V was trimmed by 2 bases and J by 4 bases, leaving 4 bases between them. This CDR3 is built from 12 residues. Germline loops: CDR1 KGHSH, CDR2 LQKENI.

This clone was seen at least ten times. This chain joins TRBV19 and TRBJ1-1; 7 bases line up with TRBD1. Per the germline V gene, CDR1 is LNHDA and CDR2 is SQIVND (reference sequence). V shed 4 bases, J shed 8 bases, and the junction held 4 bases outside the gene matches. This CDR3 has 12 amino acids. The CDR3 protein is CASSTSGQEAFF. The CDR3 DNA is TGTGCCAGTAGTACCTCGGGACAGGAAGCTTTCTTT.

The sample holds a few counts of this clone. J is TRBJ1-3 and V is TRBV2; D is unresolved. Germline V lookup: CDR1 SNHLY, CDR2 FYNNEI. Between the trimmed V and J ends, which lost 6 bases and 2 bases, there was a span of 11 bases. This CDR3 has 14 amino acids. The CDR3 region is CASSQYSTGNTIYF. As DNA, the CDR3 is TGTGCCAGCAGCCAGTATTCTACTGGAAACACCATATATTTT.

This clone was counted at least ten times. The rearrangement joins TRBV18 to TRBJ2-4; 8 nucleotides line up with TRBD1. The CDR3 covers 15 residues. Germline CDR1 is KGHSH and CDR2 is LQKENI. Unmatched junction bases numbered 9, after V lost 3 bases and J lost 8 bases. The CDR3 DNA is TGTGCCAGCTCACCTGGACAGGGTACAATACACATTCAGTACTTC. It is translated as CASSPGQGTIHIQYF.

This clone was recorded a few times. The V gene is TRBV28, the J gene TRBJ2-2; 7 nucleotides match TRBD2. Per germline, CDR1 MDHEN and CDR2 SYDVKM. CDR3 length: 13 residues. The trim removed 6 bases at V and 3 bases at J, leaving 1 base unmatched. CDR3 DNA: TGTGCCAGCAGCCGGGGGGACACCGGGGAGCTGTTTTTT. Residues: CASSRGDTGELFF.

This chain connects TRBV27 to TRBJ2-7; TRBD2 aligns across 11 bases. J was trimmed by 3 bases and V by 0 bases; bases with no gene match: 4. Germline values: CDR1 MNHEY, CDR2 SMNVEV (reference sequence). The CDR3 runs to 16 residues. The CDR3 DNA sequence: TGTGCCAGCAGTTTATCCCGACTAGCGGGAAGCTACGAGCAGTACTTC. Its protein is CASSLSRLAGSYEQYF.

The CDR3 region has the DNA TGTGCCAGCACTCAACGGGCGCTAGCGTTAGAGACCCAGTACTTC. As protein: CASTQRALALETQYF. V gene TRBV6-5 combines with J gene TRBJ2-5; D is possibly TRBD2 (6 bases). The germline gives CDR1 MNHEY, CDR2 SVGAGI. Trimming removed 7 bases at V and 4 bases at J, with 19 bases between. The CDR3 contains 15 residues.

The rearrangement joins TRBV30 to TRBJ2-7; the D gene is possibly TRBD1 (5 bases). CDR1 is GTSNPN, CDR2 SVGIG, per germline (reference sequence). Trimming cost V 3 bases and J 4 bases, with 22 bases left between them. This CDR3 has 16 amino acids. This CDR3 is CAWRSAARQFRYEQYF. The CDR3 nucleotides are TGTGCCTGGAGATCCGCTGCGAGACAGTTCCGTTACGAGCAGTACTTC.

The V gene is TRBV7-9, the J gene TRBJ1-2; D not certain. Germline CDR1 reads SEHNR; CDR2 reads FQNEAQ (reference sequence). CDR3 length: 12 amino acids. The V end was cut by 5 bases, the J end by 8 bases, with 12 bases between. Written as DNA, the CDR3 is TGTGCCAGCAGCGTAAACGCGGGCGGCTACACCTTC. Its translation is CASSVNAGGYTF.

This clone was seen a handful of times. V is TRBV11-2 and J is TRBJ1-1; D is uncertain. Trimming removed 0 bases at V and 10 bases at J, with 6 bases between. The germline V gene encodes CDR1 SGHAT and CDR2 FQNNGV. CDR3 length: 11 residues. Written as DNA, the CDR3 is TGTGCCAGCAGCTTAGATACTAGAGCTTTCTTT. Amino acid sequence: CASSLDTRAFF.

The chain links TRBV28 to TRBJ2-7; a weak D match, TRBD2 (6 bases). The CDR3 covers 15 residues. Germline CDR1 MDHEN, CDR2 SYDVKM. Trimming pared 6 bases from V and 3 bases from J, leaving 18 bases between. CDR3 loop: CASSWGSGGVYEQYF. The CDR3 DNA is TGTGCCAGCAGCTGGGGTTCCGGAGGGGTCTACGAGCAGTACTTC.

This clone was picked up a small number of times. The rearrangement links TRBV2 to TRBJ1-2, with D possibly TRBD1 on 6 matching bases. Trimming shortened V by 8 bases and J by 2 bases, and 15 bases separated the two germline ends. Germline CDR1 SNHLY, CDR2 FYNNEI. This CDR3 has 14 amino acids. CDR3 nucleotide sequence: TGTGCCAGCCGCCAGGGGCCCTTGAACTATGGCTACACCTTC. Residues: CASRQGPLNYGYTF.

This clone was seen a handful of times. Written as DNA, the CDR3 is TGTGCCAGTAGTAAGGAGGGACAGGAGGATCAGCCCCAGCATTTT. Its protein product is CASSKEGQEDQPQHF. V gene TRBV19 combines with J gene TRBJ1-5; 8 bases align to TRBD1. Germline V gene sequence: CDR1 LNHDA, CDR2 SQIVND (reference sequence). V lost 4 bases, J lost 5 bases, and 7 bases stayed unmatched. This CDR3 has 15 amino acids. Supplemented by reference TRBV19 and TRBJ1-5, the full variable domain reads DGGITQSPKYLFRKEGQNVTLSCEQNLNHDAMYWYRQDPGQGLRLIYYSQIVNDFQKGDIAEGYSVSREKKESFPLTVTSAQKNPTAFYLCASSKEGQEDQPQHFGDGTRLSIL.

This clone was detected only once. This chain uses TRBV11-2 with TRBJ1-2, with D possibly TRBD1 on 5 matching bases. Trimming shortened V by 4 bases and J by 5 bases, and 14 bases separated the two germline ends. The CDR3 loop spans 14 amino acids. Per germline, CDR1 SGHAT and CDR2 FQNNGV. The CDR3: CASSSPGRVYGYTF. Here the CDR3 DNA reads TGTGCCAGCAGCTCCCCGGGACGGGTATATGGCTACACCTTC.

V and J are TRBV7-6 and TRBJ2-7; TRBD1 matches 8 bases. V lost 5 bases, J lost 1 base, and 7 bases stayed unmatched. CDR1 SGHVS and CDR2 FNYEAQ come from the germline V gene. This CDR3 has 15 amino acids. Here the CDR3 reads CASSVDRVRSYEQYF. The CDR3 nucleotides are TGTGCCAGCAGCGTGGACAGGGTGAGATCCTACGAGCAGTACTTC.

This clone has a handful of counts. This chain uses TRBV6-1 with TRBJ1-3, with TRBD1 matching 7 bases. The CDR3 sequence is 14 residues long. Losses at the gene ends were 7 bases for V and 2 bases for J; bases not matched to a gene: 5. Per the germline V gene, CDR1 is MNHNS and CDR2 is SASEGT. This CDR3 is CASIRGQTGNTIYF. Written as DNA, the CDR3 is TGTGCCAGCATCCGGGGACAGACTGGAAACACCATATATTTT.

The CDR3 DNA reads TGTGCCAGCAGAGAAGGGACGAGTTACGAGCAGTACTTC. Its translation is CASREGTSYEQYF. The chain recombines TRBV27 with TRBJ2-7; the D gene could be TRBD1 or TRBD2 (5 bases each). CDR1 and CDR2 (germline): MNHEY, SMNVEV (reference sequence). The germline V and J ends were trimmed by 6 bases and 4 bases, with 13 bases remaining between them. This CDR3 contains 13 residues.